This T cell receptor beta chain originates from a study of T cells in Graves' hyperthyroidism and ophthalmopathy. There were TCR beta CDR3 regions amplified from RNA transcripts. The HTBI primer set was used in a first-round RT-PCR of the TCR CDR3. TCRdb reprocessed the multiplex PCR reads via MiXCR and lists one record per CDR3 protein. The repertoire holds 600,000 to 900,000 distinct CDR3 sequences, with about 15% as singletons. With V trimmed by 2 bases and J by 2 bases, 3 bases remained unmatched. Germline V gene sequence: CDR1 SEHNR, CDR2 FQNEAQ (reference sequence). The CDR3 length is 15 residues.

The specimen sequenced was blood. This rearrangement joins TRBV7-9 to TRBJ2-7, with 10 bases aligning to TRBD2. The TCR was taken from a man aged 18 to 29 with Graves' hyperthyroidism. CDR3: CASSLWTSGPYEQYF. DNA for the CDR3: TGTGCCAGCAGCTTATGGACTAGCGGACCCTACGAGCAGTACTTC.